This T cell receptor beta chain was recovered during a study of cytomegalovirus exposure and HLA in healthy donors (dated by TCRdb to 2015 to 2018). Looking at the study overall: An earlier analysis of some 500 of the donors reported 250 to 350 Gb of sequence data and 100 million to 140 million unique TCR beta sequences from some 180 million T cells. Alongside the repertoire data, information on donor age, sex, ethnicity and CMV serostatus was compiled. Approximately 300 gigabases of sequencing data and approximately 85 million unique TCR sequences were included in an early release covering about 600 HLA-typed donors. All discovery cohort repertoires had been generated using a single sequencing platform. An earlier analysis of some 500 of the donors used high-throughput TCR beta sequencing to judge whether each TCR beta V gene segment behaved as functional or pseudogenic. Among the roughly 400 genotyped donors, about 83% belonged to the genetic ancestry cluster associated with self-reported Caucasian donors. A later genetic analysis took genome-wide SNP genotypes for 398 of the 666 donors and used that subset as a discovery cohort. Typing coverage differed by locus: A, B, C, DRB1 and DQB1 were typed in about 620-640 donors, DQA1 in approximately 520, DPA1 in some 610, and DPB1 in approximately 450. Along with the approximately 670-subject first cohort, a separate validation cohort of approximately 110 different subjects was used. Among approximately 370 genotyped donors of the cohort, an average of approximately 220,000 unique TCR beta nucleotide sequences was sequenced per donor, of which approximately 19% were non-productive. HLA typing covered class I and class II loci at four-digit resolution. High-throughput TCR immunosequencing, statistical association of individual TCRs with disease status, and machine learning were combined to predict cytomegalovirus infection status. Using immunosequencing, the study profiled T cell repertoires from approximately 700 subjects and related those repertoires to cytomegalovirus serostatus. The study aimed to test whether signatures of past pathogen exposure could be identified by cataloging public T cell receptors. Because of strong linkage in the cohort, roughly 5 DR-DQ haplotypes were treated as single units for association and clustering. To study patterns of TCR occurrence, a later analysis re-analyzed previously published TCR beta repertoires from 550 to 800 donors and added high-resolution HLA genotyping. Rather than using new phenotypic data, the later analysis identified candidate immune exposures from TCR beta sequences and from how often those sequences occurred across donors. Results the study describes overall, beyond this receptor: In a later analysis, HLA-associated TCR beta chains showed more clonal expansion and lower generation probabilities than non-associated chains that were equally common. Over 15 rarely observed V segments, including chromosome 9 orphons, were excluded from the earlier analysis of about 600 of the donors because counts were too low. Linkage disequilibrium might explain the correlated functional status among segregating V segments, but an unknown experimental factor could not be ruled out. In vitro tests confirmed that three of the cytomegalovirus-associated TCR beta chains recognize cytomegalovirus antigens. In an earlier analysis of 587 of the donors, most TCR beta V segments were observed in productive rearrangements about 87% or about 30% of the time, broadly matching IMGT annotations. The presence/absence analyses assumed that sequencing depth was roughly uniform across donors, and that assumption may not be true. HLA typing was unavailable for some donors at each locus, so association tests used only the typed subset. Only TCR beta chains were sequenced in this cohort, and the absence of alpha or paired-chain data limited detectable features. A later analysis found that most CMV-associated TCR beta chains appeared HLA-restricted, with HLA associations seemingly driven largely by CMV exposure. In the study, 150 to 200 TCR beta chains were listed as associated with cytomegalovirus. Several of the top co-occurrence clusters appeared to be linked to parvovirus B19, influenza, CMV and Epstein-Barr virus, according to a later analysis. Compared with the approximately 670-donor mean, donors in an Asian-associated ancestry cluster had fewer N-insertions in productive TCRs, according to a later genetic analysis. A cluster of highly shared sequence variants was judged likely to represent a technical artifact of the sequencing pipeline. A further reported finding was that TCR beta sequences accurately predicted the HLA-A and HLA-B alleles for most subjects in the first cohort. The 87-base-pair reads could not distinguish some IMGT-functional V segments, including TRBV6-2 and TRBV6-3, so those segments were excluded. The classifier was reported to diagnose cytomegalovirus status with high specificity and sensitivity in both the original cohort and the validation cohort. The only immune exposure information available for the cohort was CMV serostatus. In a later analysis, some 17,000 TCR beta sequences were associated with specific HLA alleles at a false discovery rate of 0.05. According to the authors, the approach could potentially be generalized to other disease states and immunological phenotypes. Most TCR sequences were seen in very few donors, while some public TCRs were found in many individuals. An association between a missense DCLRE1C variant and V-gene and J-gene trimming of TCR beta chains was found in a later genetic analysis and replicated in an independent cohort. Strong co-occurrence of HLA alleles, especially DR and DQ, made assigning TCR associations to individual alleles difficult. According to a later analysis, TCR association rates differed among HLA loci, with DRB1 alleles showing the most associated TCRs and HLA-C alleles showing the fewest.

As for this clone: What antigen it recognizes has not been identified. Base qualities are not provided; no much larger clone lies one nucleotide away.

The cohort was made up of under 800 healthy bone marrow donors. Cohort members were all nominally healthy when sampled, although unrecorded immune exposures were likely present. The donor was CMV seronegative and belonged to the group of several hundred seronegative cohort members. Every donor gave a peripheral blood sample, and the peripheral blood mononuclear cells from that sample were used for TCR beta sequencing. Genomic DNA was extracted from the blood cell samples with the Qiagen DNeasy Blood Extraction Kit. CDR1 and CDR2, looked up from the germline V gene, are MNHNS and SASEGT. At the junction V is shortened by 2 bases and J by 3 bases, with 20 bases in between. The CDR3 holds 18 amino acids from the cysteine to the phenylalanine. The kept DNA is CDR3 alone, 54 bases in frame from the first base. To prepare the library, the immunoSEQ multiplex PCR assay was applied. For the multiplex PCR, a mixture combining 60 forward primers for TCR Vbeta segments and 13 reverse primers for TCR Jbeta segments was used. The CDR3 region of rearranged TCR beta genes was amplified from genomic DNA by a multiplex PCR assay. Amplified TCR beta libraries were sequenced as 87-base-pair reads on the Illumina HiSeq System. On the authors' methods: Across the roughly 700 repertoires, a later analysis counted some 81 million unique TCR beta chains, around 10 million of which were shared by at least two donors. Raw reads were error-corrected and collapsed into unique sequences with a nearest-neighbor algorithm that merged closely related sequences to remove PCR and sequencing errors. CDR3 sequences were aligned to IMGT reference sequences to assign V, D and J gene segments. For a sequence to be retained, at least a six-nucleotide match to both a V gene segment and a J gene segment was required. A rearrangement was called productive if the CDR3 had no stop codons and remained in frame with V and J, and every other rearrangement was called non-productive. CDR3 was defined according to IMGT convention as the region running from the second conserved V-encoded cysteine to the conserved J-encoded phenylalanine. The earlier analysis of 550 to 650 of the donors excluded any sequence lacking an unambiguous match to a single V gene segment. In an earlier analysis of approximately 590 of the donors, V segments were called functional above 56.7% productive rearrangements and were called segregating when the between-donor standard deviation exceeded 5%. A statistical classification framework was built for diagnosing cytomegalovirus status from the catalog of TCR beta chain sequences. V and J gene assignment, in a later analysis, came from comparing TCR nucleotide sequences with IMGT/GENE-DB human TR gene sequences. A later analysis assigned CDR3 sequences and most-parsimonious VDJ recombination scenarios with the TCRdist pipeline. In a later analysis, each TCR beta chain was defined by its CDR3 amino acid sequence together with its V-gene family, and reads lacking a unique V-gene family were excluded. As a way to deal with suspected cross-contamination and a sequencing artifact, a later analysis dropped 450 to 700 nucleotide sequences that were highly shared and had low generation probability. In a later analysis, a clonal expansion index was calculated for each public chain from normalized within-repertoire ranks of inferred template counts. In a later analysis, generation probabilities were computed using a VDJ recombination model fitted to out-of-frame rearrangements, and the results were checked against IGoR. A later analysis scored TCR-TCR, TCR-HLA and TCR-CMV co-occurrence with hypergeometric tests, applying a repertoire-size bias correction to TCR pairs. In a later analysis, false discovery rates were estimated by permuting HLA or CMV assignments 20 times. In a later analysis, co-occurring TCRs were grouped using DBSCAN, with TCRdist sequence similarity added in when clustering inside HLA-allele-positive subsets. Repertoires with fewer than 30,000 or more than 120,000 public chains were left out of co-occurrence clustering, as were about five repertoires with anomalous nucleotide sharing. TCRdb retrieved this table from immuneACCESS and kept in-frame rearrangements only. Not all clones are present; in checked studies, unresolved V genes account for under half, and no reason is known for the remainder. V and J calls and clone size are copied from that table; D and trimming were computed from the DNA. This sample has around 78,000 clones in its table, and over 70% of those were observed once. The ten biggest clones cover approximately 1% of the sample.

The V gene is TRBV6-1 and the J gene is TRBJ2-4; the D segment could be TRBD2, given 6 matching bases. Sequenced sample: PBMCs. This TCR was sampled from a male donor in good health and CMV-seronegative. The DNA is as follows: TGTGCCAGCAGTGAAAGTGGCAATCAGCGGGCTGTCAAAAACATTCAGTACTTC. The resulting protein is CASSESGNQRAVKNIQYF.